Included here is one T cell receptor beta chain sequence, with context. Its antigen is not known. Trimming removed 4 bases from V and 4 bases from J, with 5 bases in between. The CDR3 runs to 11 residues. Germline-derived CDR1 and CDR2 are SGHDT and YYEEEE. These data are taken from a study of T cell responses to AZD1222 COVID-19 vaccine. Whole-study findings and limits: Once two AZD1222 doses were given, Spike-specific TCR breadth and depth went up.

Assay used: immunoSEQ multiplex PCR; TCRdb lists only in-frame clones, some missing. Among over 90,000 clones listed, roughly 83% were seen once. This chain connects TRBV5-6 to TRBJ2-5; D unclear. Sequenced material: peripheral blood, taken on day 0 of AZD1222 vaccination. The clonotype was recovered from an adult in good health. The CDR3 DNA is TGTGCCAGCAGCACCGGAGAGACCCAGTACTTC. Protein sequence: CASSTGETQYF.